This T cell receptor beta chain was sequenced in a study of T cell clonality in common variable immunodeficiency. Regarding the study as a whole: Compared with controls, CVID subjects had fewer shared TCRbeta clones.

Clones were sequenced by immunoSEQ multiplex PCR, and TCRdb holds only the in-frame ones, with some missing. The sample was found to contain roughly 50,000 clones, and every one recurs. V lost 3 bases, J lost 3 bases, and 3 bases stayed unmatched. The CDR3 is made up of 15 amino acids. Per germline, CDR1 KGHSH and CDR2 LQKENI. This clone was observed at least ten times. Antigen specificity is unknown. The read terminates 3 residues ahead of where the CDR3 ends, so the germline J gene completes it. This chain joins TRBV18 and TRBJ2-1; 9 nucleotides align to TRBD2. The source material was peripheral blood mononuclear cells. This TCR was recovered from a person aged 18-69 years in good health. The CDR3 sequence: CASSPLAGIYNEQFF. The covered CDR3 bases are TGTGCCAGCTCACCTCTAGCGGGGATCTACAATGAG.